The 5 T cell receptor beta chains below all came from one sample that was sequenced in a study of T cells in women clearing cervical HPV infection. Generated by immunoSEQ multiplex PCR, the TCRdb table keeps only in-frame clones and is missing some. The sample data list 25,000 to 35,000 clones. The sample was blood buffy coat. These receptors all stem from a woman between 18 and 69 years old with a cervical HPV16 infection that either progressed to CIN3+ or cleared (not recorded which).

Worth noting for this clone: The CDR3 goes on 3 residues after the read ends, and that part is filled in from the germline J gene. This rearrangement joins TRBV7-2 to TRBJ1-4; TRBD1 is a possible D gene (6 bases). Germline V gives CDR1 SGHTA, CDR2 FQGNSA. Trimming pared 5 bases from V and 7 bases from J, leaving 14 bases between. The CDR3 contains 14 residues. CDR3 protein: CASSQRGGGEKLFF. The sequenced part of the CDR3 DNA is TGTGCCAGCAGCCAAAGGGGGGGCGGTGAAAAA.

As concerns this clone: The missing CDR3 end, 3 residues past where the read stops, is filled in from the germline J gene. The chain joins TRBV5-1 to TRBJ2-5; 8 bases line up with TRBD2. Germline trimming cut 4 bases from V and 2 bases from J; bases unmatched to any gene: 4. The CDR3 extends over 14 amino acids. Germline loops: CDR1 SGHRS, CDR2 YFSETQ. The chain's CDR3 is CASSPGTSQETQYF. The sequenced CDR3 bases are TGCGCCAGCAGCCCCGGGACTAGTCAAGAGACC.

Note on this clone: The read terminates 3 residues before the CDR3 end, so the remaining end is supplied by the germline J gene. J is TRBJ2-7 and V is TRBV20-1; TRBD1 aligns across 7 bases. This CDR3 comprises 14 residues. V lost 5 bases, J lost 4 bases, and 11 bases stayed unmatched. Per germline, CDR1 DFQATT and CDR2 SNEGSKA (reference sequence). The CDR3: CSAPRQGFVYEQYF. The part of the CDR3 DNA that was read is TGCAGTGCTCCCCGACAGGGATTCGTTTACGAG.

For this clone: Read sequence stops 3 residues before the CDR3 end, and the germline J gene provides the missing end. The V call is TRBV10-3, the J call TRBJ1-1; TRBD1 matches at 9 bases. Looked up from germline, CDR1 is ENHRY and CDR2 is SYGVKD. The CDR3 spans 15 residues. V dropped 4 bases and J dropped 0; count of bases not matched to a gene: 3. Partial CDR3 DNA: TGTGCCATCAGTGGGGGACAGGGATTGAACACTGAA. Encoded protein: CAISGGQGLNTE. From start to end, the CDR3 is CAISGGQGLNTEAFF.

On this clone: The sequenced fragment ends 3 residues before the CDR3 boundary, so the rest is inferred from the germline J gene. The chain carries TRBV20-1 and TRBJ2-3; TRBD2 matches 8 bases. V dropped 5 bases and J dropped 1; count of bases not matched to a gene: 5. The CDR3 loop spans 14 amino acids. Germline CDR1 reads DFQATT; CDR2 reads SNEGSKA (reference sequence). The CDR3 bases that were read are TGCAGTGCTGGCGGGGGGTGGGGCACAGATACG. Encoded protein: CSAGGGWGTDT. The whole CDR3 protein reads CSAGGGWGTDTQYF.